The present T cell receptor beta chain was sequenced within a study of human CD8 memory T cell subsets. General observations from the study: The overlap between stem-like memory and precursor exhausted T cell repertoires was minimal. Stem-like memory T cells matched precursor exhausted T cells in high diversity, which effector memory cells lacked.

For every subset, the RNA was derived from duplicate vials of around 140,000 sorted CD8+ T cells. By frequency, this clonotype is medium-sized. What it binds is unknown. Researchers made TCR beta libraries via UMI-labeled 5' RACE. TCRdb reprocessed the 5' RACE reads; each CDR3 protein has one entry and no DNA is given. The table lists roughly 10,000 distinct CDR3 sequences. The CDR3 spans 14 residues. From germline, CDR1 is SGHAT and CDR2 FQDESV (reference sequence). The TCR comes from a human donor in good health. The rearrangement links TRBV11-1 to TRBJ2-3. Sequencing was performed on CD8+ T cells from PBMCs. CDR3 sequence reads: CASSLGVSTDTQYF.